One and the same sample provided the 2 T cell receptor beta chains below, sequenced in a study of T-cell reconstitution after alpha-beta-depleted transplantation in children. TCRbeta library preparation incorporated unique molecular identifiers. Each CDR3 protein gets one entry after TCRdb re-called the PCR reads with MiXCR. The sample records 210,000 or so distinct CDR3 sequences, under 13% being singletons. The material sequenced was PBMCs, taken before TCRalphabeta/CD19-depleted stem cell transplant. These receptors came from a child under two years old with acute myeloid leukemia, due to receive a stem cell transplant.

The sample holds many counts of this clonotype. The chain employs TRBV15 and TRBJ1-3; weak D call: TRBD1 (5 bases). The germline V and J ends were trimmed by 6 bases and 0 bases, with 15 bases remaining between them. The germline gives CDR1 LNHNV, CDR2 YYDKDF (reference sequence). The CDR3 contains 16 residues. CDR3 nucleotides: TGTGCCACCAGGGTTCGGGGCTCGAGCTCTGGAAACACCATATATTTT. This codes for CATRVRGSSSGNTIYF.

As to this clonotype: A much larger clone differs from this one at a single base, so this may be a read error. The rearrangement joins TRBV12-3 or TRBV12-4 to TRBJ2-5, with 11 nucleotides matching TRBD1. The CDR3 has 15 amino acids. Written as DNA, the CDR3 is TGTGCCAGCGGTTTAGAGGGACAGGGGGAAGAGACCCAGTACTTC. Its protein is CASGLEGQGEETQYF.